This T cell receptor beta chain was sequenced during a study of OX40 agonist ivuxolimab in advanced cancers. The germline V gene has CDR1 MNHNS and CDR2 SASEGT. The CDR3 has 17 residues. V was pared by 3 bases and J by 1 base, with 18 bases between. The study sampled blood at baseline, cycle 4 day 1, and cycle 7 day 1. The count of this clone is one. Its antigen is not known. Using immunoSEQ multiplex PCR, the repertoire was profiled, and TCRdb retains in-frame clones only, with some absent. This table holds fewer than 95,000 clones, roughly 90% found once. The study's findings and limits: The work left the antigen specificity of expanded peripheral T cells undetermined. CD4+ and CD8+ T cells in blood underwent clonal expansion by week 6 at 0.1 to 3.0 mg/kg. Average numbers of expanded clones were greater in CD8+ T cells than in CD4+.

The TCR comes from an adult with an advanced solid tumor such as melanoma, head and neck, liver or kidney cancer. Sample: CD4+ or CD8+ T cells sorted from blood, taken in a trial of the OX40 agonist ivuxolimab. V is TRBV6-1 and J is TRBJ1-1; D may be TRBD1 (5 bases). CDR3 bases: TGTGCCAGCAGTGACTACCCTAGGGGCTGGAAGAACACTGAAGCTTTCTTT. It encodes CASSDYPRGWKNTEAFF.